The rows below give T cell receptor beta chains drawn from one sample of a study of blood T cell repertoires in COVID-19. Measured with immunoSEQ multiplex PCR; TCRdb has only the in-frame clones, and not every one. Of 260,000 or so clones in the sample, roughly 82% were seen once. Material: peripheral blood. These receptors came from a woman aged 70 to 79 with acute or convalescent COVID-19. Each CDR3 is given with its conserved first and last residue. D genes are given only for firm matches. A clone size is listed for some rows: how often the clone was seen (once, few, many), or a class if it is expanded.

d_call,clone_size,j_call,v_call,cdr3_aa
NA,NA,TRBJ2-5,TRBV6-5,CASIHGAGGQETQYF
NA,NA,TRBJ1-5,TRBV27,CASPQERKGQPQHF
TRBD1,NA,TRBJ2-7,TRBV11-3,CASSQTGSFYEQYF
NA,NA,TRBJ1-1,TRBV9,CASSVGQRGTEAFF
TRBD1,once,TRBJ1-5,TRBV5-1,CASSQDRGGQPQHF
TRBD1,NA,TRBJ1-4,TRBV4-3,CASSQQGATANEKLFF
NA,NA,TRBJ2-5,TRBV5-6,CASSLALPETQYF
TRBD1,NA,TRBJ2-5,TRBV11-1,CASSLLGQGETQYF
TRBD1,NA,TRBJ2-3,TRBV7-8,CASSRELTGGWDTQYF
TRBD1,NA,TRBJ2-7,TRBV19,CASRRTGQGVYEQYF